This record covers a single T cell receptor beta chain. Its specificity is unknown. V was cut by 2 bases and J by 0 bases, with 8 bases left in between. This CDR3 region has 15 residues. The germline V gene encodes CDR1 KGHSH and CDR2 LQKENI. This entry comes from a study of blood T cells in healthy people across ages. Study-level points and caveats: Donor CMV status, an unknown factor, possibly confounded changes in expanded clonotypes.

Next came a second PCR, run for roughly 6 to 11 cycles, which used a sample-barcoded 5' primer along with a J-beta primer mix. A tag from a template-switch adaptor with 12 random nucleotides marked each cDNA molecule. TCRdb processed the 5' RACE reads anew with MiXCR; each CDR3 protein has one entry. The table lists about 320,000 distinct CDR3 sequences, 25% to 30% of them singletons. This chain connects TRBV18 to TRBJ1-5; D ambiguous. Sequencing was carried out using blood. This TCR came from a woman between 65 and 79 years old in good health. The CDR3 DNA is TGTGCCAGCTCACCAGAGGGCTATAGCAATCAGCCCCAGCATTTT. Translating gives CASSPEGYSNQPQHF.